The 17 T cell receptor beta chains below come from one sample, sequenced in a study of cytomegalovirus exposure and HLA in healthy donors. A multiplex PCR was run with 60 Vbeta primers and 13 Jbeta primers. Generated by immunoSEQ multiplex PCR, the TCRdb table keeps only in-frame clones and is missing some. The repertoire holds under 200,000 clones, with about 59% as singletons. The sample comprised PBMCs. All receptors come from a man aged 35 to 55 in good health and CMV-seronegative.

This clone appeared a few times. The chain combines TRBV5-1 with TRBJ2-4, with 7 bases lining up with TRBD1. With V trimmed by 5 bases and J by 0 bases, 8 bases remained unmatched. Per the germline V gene, CDR1 is SGHRS and CDR2 is YFSETQ. This CDR3 contains 16 residues. The CDR3 nucleotides are TGCGCCAGCAGTCTTGGACAGGTTCTAGCCAAAAACATTCAGTACTTC. Translating gives CASSLGQVLAKNIQYF.

The J gene is TRBJ2-7, the V gene TRBV7-2; D perhaps matches TRBD2 (6 bases). This CDR3 comprises 18 residues. The V gene's germline CDR1 is SGHTA and CDR2 FQGNSA. Trimming took off 0 bases at V and 4 bases at J, with 22 bases between the two ends. Here the CDR3 reads CASSLALTSGLEFYEQYF. CDR3 nucleotide sequence: TGTGCCAGCAGCTTAGCCTTAACCTCGGGACTCGAATTTTACGAGCAGTACTTC.

The rearrangement uses TRBV27 and TRBJ2-7, with TRBD1 matching 7 bases. Germline CDR1 reads MNHEY; CDR2 reads SMNVEV (reference sequence). V trimming: 3 bases; J trimming: 2 bases; junction bases outside the gene matches: 4. This CDR3 spans 14 amino acids. CDR3 nucleotide sequence: TGTGCCAGCAGTTTGACAGGGCTCGCCTACGAGCAGTACTTC. It is translated as CASSLTGLAYEQYF.

V is TRBV14 and J is TRBJ2-1, with D possibly TRBD2 on 5 matching bases. Germline V gene data show CDR1 as SGHDN and CDR2 as FVKESK. Trimming stripped 1 base from V and 0 bases from J, with 10 bases between. The CDR3 spans 16 residues. The CDR3 is CASSQAEALSYNEQFF. The CDR3 DNA is TGTGCCAGCAGCCAAGCGGAGGCCCTCTCCTACAATGAGCAGTTCTTC.

The chain combines TRBV5-8 with TRBJ1-2, with a weak D call TRBD1 (6 bases). The CDR3 length is 13 residues. V was shortened by 5 bases and J by 2 bases, with 10 bases between the two germline ends. The V gene's germline CDR1 is SGHTS and CDR2 YDEGEE. CDR3 amino acids: CASSRQENYGYTF. The CDR3 DNA is TGTGCCAGCAGTCGACAGGAAAACTATGGCTACACCTTC.

The chain has TRBV30 and TRBJ2-2; tentative D call: TRBD1 (6 bases). In germline, CDR1 is GTSNPN, CDR2 SVGIG (reference sequence). V lost 2 bases, J lost 6 bases, and 22 bases lay in between. This CDR3 is 17 amino acids long. This chain's CDR3 is CAWSIRQGFGWPGELFF. The CDR3 DNA is TGTGCCTGGAGTATCCGGCAGGGGTTCGGTTGGCCCGGGGAGCTGTTTTTT.

This CDR3 reads CASISQGSTAFF. Written as DNA, the CDR3 is TGTGCCAGCATTAGTCAGGGAAGTACAGCTTTCTTT. This sequence joins TRBV5-6 and TRBJ1-1; TRBD1 is a possible D gene (5 bases). Germline loops: CDR1 SGHDT, CDR2 YYEEEE. The V end was cut by 6 bases, the J end by 10 bases, with 16 bases between. This CDR3 is 12 amino acids long. The full variable domain, completed using reference TRBV5-6 and TRBJ1-1, is DAGVTQSPTHLIKTRGQQVTLRCSPKSGHDTVSWYQQALGQGPQFIFQYYEEEERQRGNFPDRFSGHQFPNYSSELNVNALLLGDSALYLCASISQGSTAFFGQGTRLTVV.

The chain combines TRBV5-1 with TRBJ2-3; the match to TRBD2 covers 11 bases. The germline V gene encodes CDR1 SGHRS and CDR2 YFSETQ. The V segment lost 4 bases and the J segment 2 bases; nucleotides outside the gene matches: 6. CDR3 length equals 16 residues. In DNA form, the CDR3 reads TGCGCCAGCAGCCCGTTACTAGCGGGGGACACAGATACGCAGTATTTT. The encoded protein is CASSPLLAGDTDTQYF.

The J gene is TRBJ2-1, the V gene TRBV5-8; D ambiguous. CDR1 and CDR2 from the germline V gene are SGHTS and YDEGEE. V lost 8 bases, J lost 6 bases, and 18 bases lay in between. The CDR3 totals 14 residues. CDR3 DNA: TGTGCCAGTTCTGCCTGGCGGCAGTTCAATGAGCAGTTCTTC. This codes for CASSAWRQFNEQFF.

The chain uses TRBV28 and TRBJ2-5, with no clear D. The better agreement between TRBJ2-7 and the DNA end casts doubt on the J call. This CDR3 has 15 residues. In germline, CDR1 is MDHEN, CDR2 SYDVKM. The DNA for the CDR3 is TGTGCCAGCAGTTTCCCGGGTCAACGCTCCTACGAGCAGTACTTC. It codes for CASSFPGQRSYEQYF.

This sequence joins TRBV4-1 and TRBJ2-2, with 16 bases that match TRBD2. J lost 7 bases, V lost 4 bases, and 6 bases had no gene match. The CDR3 contains 17 residues. The germline V gene encodes CDR1 MGHRA and CDR2 YSYEKL. CDR3 protein: CASSPGTSGRAGGELFF. The CDR3 DNA reads as TGCGCCAGCAGCCCAGGGACTAGCGGGAGGGCCGGCGGGGAGCTGTTTTTT.

This clone was seen only once. The rearrangement links TRBV5-1 to TRBJ2-7, with 10 positions matching TRBD1. V dropped 3 bases and J dropped 2; count of bases not matched to a gene: 2. The germline V gene has CDR1 SGHRS and CDR2 YFSETQ. The CDR3 extends over 14 amino acids. CDR3 region: CASSWDRGAYEQYF. The DNA for the CDR3 is TGCGCCAGCAGCTGGGACAGGGGAGCCTACGAGCAGTACTTC.

V gene TRBV29-1 combines with J gene TRBJ2-3, with 9 bases matching TRBD1. The CDR3 is made up of 13 amino acids. Germline CDR1 and CDR2: SQVTM and ANQGSEA. V lost 7 bases, J lost 1 base, and 3 bases stayed unmatched. The CDR3 is CSADRGGTDTQYF. The CDR3 DNA reads TGCAGCGCTGACAGGGGGGGCACAGATACGCAGTATTTT.

J is TRBJ1-2 and V is TRBV5-4, with D possibly TRBD1 on 6 matching bases. CDR1 SGHNT and CDR2 YYREEE come from the germline V gene (reference sequence). The V end lost 2 bases, the J end lost 4 bases, and 12 bases lay between the germline ends. CDR3 length equals 14 residues. CDR3 in amino acids: CASSLKGRGYGYTF. In nucleotides, the CDR3 is TGTGCCAGCAGCTTAAAGGGCAGGGGCTATGGCTACACCTTC.

The chain joins TRBV6-5 to TRBJ2-5; D is unclear. The CDR3 runs to 16 residues. Trimming cost V 0 bases and J 4 bases, with 15 bases left between them. The germline gives CDR1 MNHEY, CDR2 SVGAGI. CDR3 sequence (DNA): TGTGCCAGCAGTTACTCGACGAGCGCGGAAGGAGAGACCCAGTACTTC. Encoded protein: CASSYSTSAEGETQYF.

The J gene is TRBJ2-5, the V gene TRBV7-2; 7 bases are shared with TRBD2. In germline, CDR1 is SGHTA, CDR2 FQGNSA. The CDR3 runs to 13 residues. Losses at the gene ends were 7 bases for V and 5 bases for J; bases not matched to a gene: 7. The CDR3: CASKRDFGETQYF. The DNA of the CDR3 is TGTGCCAGCAAGCGGGACTTCGGCGAGACCCAGTACTTC.

This chain uses TRBV11-3 with TRBJ2-5; D not certain. Trimming removed 5 bases from V and 5 bases from J, with 9 bases in between. The CDR3 consists of 12 residues. The germline gives CDR1 SGHNT, CDR2 YENEEA. CDR3 sequence (DNA): TGTGCCAGCAGCAGAGATCTGGAGACCCAGTACTTC. It is translated as CASSRDLETQYF. Supplemented by reference TRBV11-3 and TRBJ2-5, the full variable domain reads EAGVVQSPRYKIIEKKQPVAFWCNPISGHNTLYWYLQNLGQGPELLIRYENEEAVDDSQLPKDRFSAERLKGVDSTLKIQPAELGDSAVYLCASSRDLETQYFGPGTRLLVL.